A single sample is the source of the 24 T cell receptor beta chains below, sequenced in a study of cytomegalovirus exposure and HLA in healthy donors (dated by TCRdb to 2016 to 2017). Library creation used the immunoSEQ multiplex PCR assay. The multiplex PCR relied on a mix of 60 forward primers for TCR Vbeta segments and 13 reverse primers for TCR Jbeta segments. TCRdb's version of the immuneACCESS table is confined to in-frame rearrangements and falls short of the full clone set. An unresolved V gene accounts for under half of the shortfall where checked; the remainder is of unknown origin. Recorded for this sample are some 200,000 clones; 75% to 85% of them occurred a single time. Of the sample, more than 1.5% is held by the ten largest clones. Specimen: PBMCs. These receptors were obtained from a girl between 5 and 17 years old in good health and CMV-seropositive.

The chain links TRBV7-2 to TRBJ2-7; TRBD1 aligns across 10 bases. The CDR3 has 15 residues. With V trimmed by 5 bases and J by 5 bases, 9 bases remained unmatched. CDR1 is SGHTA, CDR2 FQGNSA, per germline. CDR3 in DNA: TGTGCCAGCAGCGAACAGACAGGGGGCATACACGAGCAGTACTTC. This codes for CASSEQTGGIHEQYF.

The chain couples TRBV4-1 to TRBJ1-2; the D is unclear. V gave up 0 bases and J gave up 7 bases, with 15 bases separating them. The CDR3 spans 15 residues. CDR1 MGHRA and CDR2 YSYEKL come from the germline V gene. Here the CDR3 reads CASSQDDSPLGGYTF. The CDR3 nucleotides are TGCGCCAGCAGCCAAGATGATTCCCCTCTCGGTGGCTACACCTTC.

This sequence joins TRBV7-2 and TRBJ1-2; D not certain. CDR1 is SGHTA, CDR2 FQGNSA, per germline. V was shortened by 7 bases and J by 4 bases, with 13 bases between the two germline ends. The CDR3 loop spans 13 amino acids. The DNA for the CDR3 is TGTGCCAGCACCACGGGAGGGAGCTATGGCTACACCTTC. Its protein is CASTTGGSYGYTF.

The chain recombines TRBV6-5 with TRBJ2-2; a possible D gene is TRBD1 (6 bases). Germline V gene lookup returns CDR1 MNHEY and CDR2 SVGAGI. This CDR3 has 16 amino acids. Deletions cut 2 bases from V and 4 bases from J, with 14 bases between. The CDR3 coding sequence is TGTGCCAGCAGTTACGGTCGTAGGGGGAGCACCGGGGAGCTGTTTTTT. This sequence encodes CASSYGRRGSTGELFF.

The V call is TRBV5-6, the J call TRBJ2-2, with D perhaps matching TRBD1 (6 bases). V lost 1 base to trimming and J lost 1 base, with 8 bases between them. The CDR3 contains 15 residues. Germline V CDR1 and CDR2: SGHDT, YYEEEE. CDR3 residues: CASSLQGKNTGELFF. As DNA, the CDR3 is TGTGCCAGCAGCTTGCAGGGGAAGAACACCGGGGAGCTGTTTTTT. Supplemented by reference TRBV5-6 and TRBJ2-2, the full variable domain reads DAGVTQSPTHLIKTRGQQVTLRCSPKSGHDTVSWYQQALGQGPQFIFQYYEEEERQRGNFPDRFSGHQFPNYSSELNVNALLLGDSALYLCASSLQGKNTGELFFGEGSRLTVL.

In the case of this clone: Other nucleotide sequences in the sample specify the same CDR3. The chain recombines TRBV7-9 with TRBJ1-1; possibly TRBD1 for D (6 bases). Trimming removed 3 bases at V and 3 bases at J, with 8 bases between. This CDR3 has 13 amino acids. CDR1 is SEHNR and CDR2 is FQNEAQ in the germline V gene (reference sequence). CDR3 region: CASSFSGDTEAFF. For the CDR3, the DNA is TGTGCCAGCAGCTTTTCAGGGGACACTGAAGCTTTCTTT.

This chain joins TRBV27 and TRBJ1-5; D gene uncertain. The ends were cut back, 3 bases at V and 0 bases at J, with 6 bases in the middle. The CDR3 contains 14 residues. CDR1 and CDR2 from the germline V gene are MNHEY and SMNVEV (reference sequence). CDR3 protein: CASSLADSNQPQHF. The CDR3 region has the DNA TGTGCCAGCAGTTTGGCGGATAGCAATCAGCCCCAGCATTTT.

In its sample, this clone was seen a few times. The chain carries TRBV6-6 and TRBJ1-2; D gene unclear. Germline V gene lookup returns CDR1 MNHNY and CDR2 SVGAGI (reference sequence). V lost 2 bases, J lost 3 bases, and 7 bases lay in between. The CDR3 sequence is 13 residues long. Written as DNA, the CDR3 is TGTGCCAGCAGTTACACGGGGTACTATGGCTACACCTTC. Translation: CASSYTGYYGYTF.

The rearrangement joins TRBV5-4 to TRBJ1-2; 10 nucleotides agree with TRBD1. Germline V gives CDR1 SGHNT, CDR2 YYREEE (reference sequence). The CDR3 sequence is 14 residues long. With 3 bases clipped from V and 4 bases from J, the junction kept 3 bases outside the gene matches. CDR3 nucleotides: TGTGCCAGCAGCTCGACAGGGGGCCTCTATGGCTACACCTTC. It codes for CASSSTGGLYGYTF.

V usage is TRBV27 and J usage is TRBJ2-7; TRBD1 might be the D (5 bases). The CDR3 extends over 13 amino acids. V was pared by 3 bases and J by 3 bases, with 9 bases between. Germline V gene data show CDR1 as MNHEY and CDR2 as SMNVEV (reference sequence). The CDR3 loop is CASSFQGGYEQYF. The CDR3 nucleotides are TGTGCCAGCAGTTTCCAGGGCGGCTACGAGCAGTACTTC.

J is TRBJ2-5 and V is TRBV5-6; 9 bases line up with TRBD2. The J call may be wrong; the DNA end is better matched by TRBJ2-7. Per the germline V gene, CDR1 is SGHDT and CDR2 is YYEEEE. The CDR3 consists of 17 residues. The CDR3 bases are TGTGCCAGCAGCCTCCGCCTGCGGGGGGGAAGCTCCTACGAGCAGTACTTC. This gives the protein CASSLRLRGGSSYEQYF.

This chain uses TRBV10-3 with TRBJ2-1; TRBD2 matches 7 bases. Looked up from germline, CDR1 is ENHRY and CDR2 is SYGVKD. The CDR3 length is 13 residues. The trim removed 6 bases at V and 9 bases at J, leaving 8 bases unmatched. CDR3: CAIRGVGGGEQFF. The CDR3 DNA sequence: TGTGCCATCAGGGGGGTTGGGGGGGGTGAGCAGTTCTTC.

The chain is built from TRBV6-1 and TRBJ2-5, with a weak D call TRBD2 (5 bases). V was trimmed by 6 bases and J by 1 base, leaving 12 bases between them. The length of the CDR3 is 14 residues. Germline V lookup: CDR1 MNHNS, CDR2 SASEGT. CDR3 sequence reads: CASSPGIGQETQYF. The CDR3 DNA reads TGTGCCAGCAGCCCGGGAATCGGCCAAGAGACCCAGTACTTC.

In nucleotides, the CDR3 is TGTGCCAGCAGTTCCCGGACTAGCGGGGGGCCCCAAGAGACCCAGTACTTC. Translating it yields CASSSRTSGGPQETQYF. The V call is TRBV27, the J call TRBJ2-5; 14 nucleotides match TRBD2. The germline V gene has CDR1 MNHEY and CDR2 SMNVEV (reference sequence). With V trimmed by 4 bases and J by 1 base, 5 bases remained unmatched. The CDR3 runs 17 residues.

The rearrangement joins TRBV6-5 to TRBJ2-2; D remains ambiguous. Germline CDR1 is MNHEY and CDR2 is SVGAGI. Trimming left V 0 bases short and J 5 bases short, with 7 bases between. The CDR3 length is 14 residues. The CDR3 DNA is TGTGCCAGCAGTTACTCGAGTGTAACCGGGGAGCTGTTTTTT. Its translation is CASSYSSVTGELFF.

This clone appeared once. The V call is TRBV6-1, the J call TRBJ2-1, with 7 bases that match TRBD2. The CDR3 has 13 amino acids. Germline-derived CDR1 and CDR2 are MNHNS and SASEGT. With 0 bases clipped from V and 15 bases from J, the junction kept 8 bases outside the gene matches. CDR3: CASSEAGTTPGFF. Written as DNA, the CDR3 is TGTGCCAGCAGTGAAGCCGGGACTACTCCGGGGTTCTTC.

CDR3 region: CASSPGGRGGETQYF. CDR3 in DNA: TGTGCCAGCAGTCCAGGGGGGAGAGGAGGGGAGACCCAGTACTTC. This chain connects TRBV7-2 to TRBJ2-5; perhaps TRBD1 as D (7 bases). Trimming pared 6 bases from V and 5 bases from J, leaving 19 bases between. The CDR3 sequence is 15 residues long. Germline loops: CDR1 SGHTA, CDR2 FQGNSA.

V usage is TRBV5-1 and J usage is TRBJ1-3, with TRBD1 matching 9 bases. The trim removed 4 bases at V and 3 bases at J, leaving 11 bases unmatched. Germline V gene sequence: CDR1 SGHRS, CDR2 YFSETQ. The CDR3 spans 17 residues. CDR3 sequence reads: CASSGVPGTGNGNTIYF. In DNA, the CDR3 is TGCGCCAGCAGCGGGGTACCAGGGACAGGGAATGGAAACACCATATATTTT.

The CDR3 region has the DNA TGTGCCAGCAGGGATGCGTTTGGGACAGGGAATTCACCCCTCCACTTT. It codes for CASRDAFGTGNSPLHF. The chain has TRBV5-6 and TRBJ1-6; 9 bases agree with TRBD1. V trimming: 5 bases; J trimming: 7 bases; junction bases outside the gene matches: 10. This CDR3 is built from 16 residues. The germline V gene has CDR1 SGHDT and CDR2 YYEEEE.

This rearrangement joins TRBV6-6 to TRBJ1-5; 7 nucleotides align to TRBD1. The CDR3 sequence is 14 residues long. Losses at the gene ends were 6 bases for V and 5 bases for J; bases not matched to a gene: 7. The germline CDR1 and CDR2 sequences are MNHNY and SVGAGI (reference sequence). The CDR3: CASRRTGDDQPQHF. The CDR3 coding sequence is TGTGCCAGCAGACGGACAGGAGACGATCAGCCCCAGCATTTT.

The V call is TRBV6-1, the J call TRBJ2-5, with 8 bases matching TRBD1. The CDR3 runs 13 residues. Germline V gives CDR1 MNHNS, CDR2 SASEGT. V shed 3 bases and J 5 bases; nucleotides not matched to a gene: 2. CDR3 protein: CASSDRDRETQYF. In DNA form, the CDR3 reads TGTGCCAGCAGTGACCGGGACAGGGAGACCCAGTACTTC.

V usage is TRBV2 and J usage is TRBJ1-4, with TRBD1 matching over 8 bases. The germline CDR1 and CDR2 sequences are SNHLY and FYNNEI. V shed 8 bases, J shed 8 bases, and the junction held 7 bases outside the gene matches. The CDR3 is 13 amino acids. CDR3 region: CASGGQGEEKLFF. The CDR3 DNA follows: TGTGCCAGCGGCGGACAGGGCGAGGAAAAACTGTTTTTT.

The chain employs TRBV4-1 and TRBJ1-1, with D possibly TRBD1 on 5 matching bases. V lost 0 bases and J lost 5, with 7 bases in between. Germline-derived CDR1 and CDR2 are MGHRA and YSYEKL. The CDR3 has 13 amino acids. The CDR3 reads CASSQEGRTEAFF. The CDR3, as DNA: TGCGCCAGCAGCCAAGAGGGGCGAACTGAAGCTTTCTTT.

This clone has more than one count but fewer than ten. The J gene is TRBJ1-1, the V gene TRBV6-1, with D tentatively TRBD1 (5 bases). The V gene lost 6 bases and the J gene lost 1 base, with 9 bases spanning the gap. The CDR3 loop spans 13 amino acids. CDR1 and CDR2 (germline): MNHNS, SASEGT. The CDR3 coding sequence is TGTGCCAGCAGAGATACAGGGAACACTGAAGCTTTCTTT. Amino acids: CASRDTGNTEAFF.